This T cell receptor (beta chain) was documented in a study of glioma-infiltrating T cells after dendritic cell vaccination. Background on the study: Treatment, given 2003 to 2012, was autologous tumor lysate-pulsed dendritic cell vaccination.

The time point: after dendritic cell vaccination, including at tumor progression/relapse. The primer mix had 60 V beta and 13 J beta primers. Produced via immunoSEQ multiplex PCR; TCRdb's table is partial and in-frame only. This sample yields some 91,000 clones, of which about 81% are seen a single time; approximately 2% belongs to the top ten. Notes on the study in general: No direct clonality-survival link was found; a diverse polyclonal response may matter. Patients with more pretreatment TILs had longer time to progression and survival.

This clone was detected only once. Its specificity is unknown. The specimen was blood, collected after dendritic cell vaccination. The clonotype was recovered from a human donor with glioblastoma.

The CDR3 bases are TGTGCCAGCAGCCAGGCGACAGGGGGCAAGTATGGCTACACCTTC. This codes for CASSQATGGKYGYTF. The genes are TRBV14 and TRBJ1-2, with 10 bases lining up with TRBD1. Germline-derived CDR1 and CDR2 are SGHDN and FVKESK. The V gene end was trimmed by 3 bases and the J gene end by 5 bases; junction bases not matched to a gene: 6. This CDR3 is built from 15 residues.